This entry features one T cell receptor beta chain sequence. These data are taken from a study of shared clonotypes between healthy human individuals. As defined, naive CD8 cells were CD45RO-negative and positively selected for CCR7, with terminally differentiated effector memory CD45RA+ cells excluded. V gave up 6 bases and J gave up 1 base, with 24 bases separating them. Looked up from germline, CDR1 is SNHLY and CDR2 is FYNNEI. The CDR3 has 18 residues. 200 ng DNA, approximately 30,000 T cell genomes, went into each sorted-subset replicate PCR. Clones were sequenced by immunoSEQ multiplex PCR, and TCRdb holds only the in-frame ones, with some missing. The sample holds hundreds of thousands of clones, around 96% seen once.

This chain links TRBV2 with TRBJ1-1, with D possibly matching TRBD1 (5 bases). The sample comprised naive CD8+ T cells sorted from blood. This TCR derives from a young man in good health. Here the CDR3 DNA reads TGTGCCAGCAGAGTTACAAAGGACACCCCTAGCAAGAACACTGAAGCTTTCTTT. Its protein product is CASRVTKDTPSKNTEAFF.